This T cell receptor (beta chain) comes out of a study of blood T cells in healthy people across ages. Study summary: Template switching picked up about one barcoded beta molecule for each two T cells. Broader study findings: Diversity was higher, and naive CD4+ cells more numerous, in long-lived donors than in aged donors.

The length of the CDR3 is 13 residues. The junction had 4 bases not matched to a gene; V was cut back by 9 bases and J by 3 bases. Germline lookup yields CDR1 SGHTA and CDR2 FQGTGA. Regarding this clonotype: Its antigen remains unidentified.

A second about 6 to 12 cycle PCR used barcoded and J-beta primers. Each of the cDNA molecules was tagged by a template-switch adaptor with 12 random nucleotides. TCRdb ran MiXCR on the 5' RACE reads and lists one entry per CDR3 protein. In the table there are a few hundred thousand distinct CDR3 sequences, about 25% of which are singletons. This clonotype originated in a woman in her seventies in good health. The chain uses TRBV7-3 and TRBJ2-1; TRBD1 matches at 8 bases. Sequencing used blood. CDR3 residues: CARTGVGYNEQFF. In DNA, the CDR3 is TGTGCCAGGACAGGGGTCGGCTACAATGAGCAGTTCTTC.